This entry describes one T cell receptor beta chain. CDR3 length: 13 amino acids. Germline CDR1 reads SGHRS; CDR2 reads YFSETQ. V lost 3 bases and J lost 2, with 8 bases in between. Sequencing used immunoSEQ multiplex PCR; TCRdb keeps in-frame clones, though not all of them. In the table there are 200,000 to 300,000 clones, roughly 87% of which are singletons. The sample belongs to a study of blood T cell repertoires in COVID-19. This chain links TRBV5-1 with TRBJ1-1, with D uncertain. This TCR was recovered from a man in his 60s who had recovered from COVID-19. What was sequenced was peripheral blood. CDR3 bases: TGCGCCAGCAGCTATACAGCAAACACTGAAGCTTTCTTT. This translates into CASSYTANTEAFF.